This passage covers 12 T cell receptor beta chains from one sample sequenced in a study of cytomegalovirus exposure and HLA in healthy donors. The PCR had 60 Vbeta and 13 Jbeta primers. Sequencing was performed with immunoSEQ multiplex PCR; in TCRdb, only in-frame clones are kept and a portion is missing. The table has approximately 75,000 clones, roughly 82% seen once. The sequencing sample was made of PBMCs. The source of these receptors is a man between 65 and 85 years old in good health and CMV-seropositive.

This clone is a singleton in its sample. The chain joins TRBV5-1 to TRBJ2-5, with 12 nucleotides matching TRBD2. From germline, CDR1 is SGHRS and CDR2 YFSETQ. The CDR3 spans 17 residues. Germline trimming cut 4 bases from V and 5 bases from J; bases unmatched to any gene: 12. CDR3 nucleotides: TGCGCCAGCAGCCTGAGGCCTAGCGGGGGGGAGGTCGAGACCCAGTACTTC. Its translation is CASSLRPSGGEVETQYF.

This chain joins TRBV11-3 and TRBJ2-1; 9 bases align to TRBD1. The CDR3 length is 15 residues. Germline V gene lookup returns CDR1 SGHNT and CDR2 YENEEA. V lost 5 bases, J lost 8 bases, and 10 bases stayed unmatched. CDR3 sequence: CASSTRTGEGDEQFF. The CDR3 DNA follows: TGTGCCAGCAGCACCCGGACAGGGGAAGGCGATGAGCAGTTCTTC.

This sequence joins TRBV18 and TRBJ1-1; 11 bases match TRBD1. The CDR3 is made up of 14 amino acids. Germline V gives CDR1 KGHSH, CDR2 LQKENI. The V and J ends lost 3 bases and 4 bases, in that order; junction bases with no gene match: 1. CDR3 coding DNA: TGTGCCAGCTCACCCGGGACAGGGGGCACTGAAGCTTTCTTT. Amino acid sequence: CASSPGTGGTEAFF.

This clone came up a few times. The chain recombines TRBV5-8 with TRBJ2-7; TRBD2 agrees at 8 bases. Unmatched junction bases numbered 8, after V lost 3 bases and J lost 3 bases. Germline V gene data show CDR1 as SGHTS and CDR2 as YDEGEE. The CDR3 has 15 residues. CDR3 nucleotide sequence: TGTGCCAGCAGCTCAAAGGTGACTAGCGTCTACGAGCAGTACTTC. The encoded protein is CASSSKVTSVYEQYF.

The chain has TRBV6-1 and TRBJ2-1; D not certain. This CDR3 has 15 amino acids. The germline V gene has CDR1 MNHNS and CDR2 SASEGT. The V end lost 2 bases, the J end lost 0 bases, and 8 bases lay between the germline ends. CDR3 in amino acids: CASSEMGSSYNEQFF. Written as DNA, the CDR3 is TGTGCCAGCAGTGAAATGGGCAGCTCCTACAATGAGCAGTTCTTC.

V gene TRBV6-6 combines with J gene TRBJ1-1, with TRBD1 matching 7 bases. With 5 bases clipped from V and 3 bases from J, the junction kept 9 bases outside the gene matches. Per germline, CDR1 MNHNY and CDR2 SVGAGI (reference sequence). This CDR3 region has 15 residues. This chain's CDR3 is CASSPRTGGYTEAFF. In DNA form, the CDR3 reads TGTGCCAGCAGTCCCCGGACAGGAGGATACACTGAAGCTTTCTTT.

This clone was recorded a few times. V and J are TRBV6-5 and TRBJ2-1; TRBD2 aligns across 11 bases. The CDR3 spans 15 residues. J was trimmed by 5 bases and V by 2 bases; bases with no gene match: 2. Germline V gene lookup returns CDR1 MNHEY and CDR2 SVGAGI. Here the CDR3 reads CASSYVAGGNNEQFF. DNA for the CDR3: TGTGCCAGCAGTTACGTAGCGGGGGGGAACAATGAGCAGTTCTTC.

The chain carries TRBV27 and TRBJ1-2; D gene unclear. CDR1 and CDR2 from the germline V gene are MNHEY and SMNVEV (reference sequence). CDR3 length: 15 residues. The V end was cut by 2 bases, the J end by 5 bases, with 15 bases between. The CDR3: CASSLKVGSAYGYTF. The CDR3 coding sequence is TGTGCCAGCAGTTTAAAGGTCGGCAGCGCTTATGGCTACACCTTC.

This clone showed up just a few times. The chain couples TRBV4-3 to TRBJ1-2; D is undetermined. Trimming removed 1 base from V and 4 bases from J, with 13 bases in between. CDR3 length: 15 residues. Germline values: CDR1 LGHNA, CDR2 YSLEER. CDR3 nucleotide sequence: TGCGCCAGCAGCCAAGGGTCGGGGTCCATCTATGGCTACACCTTC. Amino acids: CASSQGSGSIYGYTF.

The gene calls are TRBV2 and TRBJ1-5, with 8 bases identical to TRBD1. V dropped 6 bases and J dropped 6; count of bases not matched to a gene: 7. Germline V CDR1 and CDR2: SNHLY, FYNNEI. The CDR3 runs 14 residues. The CDR3 region is CASSLQGVVQPQHF. The DNA of the CDR3 is TGTGCCAGCAGCCTACAGGGGGTTGTTCAGCCCCAGCATTTT.

The rearrangement joins TRBV2 to TRBJ1-1; possibly TRBD1 for D (6 bases). The CDR3 runs to 14 residues. CDR1 and CDR2 from the germline V gene are SNHLY and FYNNEI. With 6 bases removed from V and 0 bases from J, the gap between germline ends came to 11 bases. CDR3: CASRPGHMNTEAFF. The CDR3 nucleotides are TGTGCCAGCAGACCGGGACATATGAACACTGAAGCTTTCTTT.

This rearrangement joins TRBV5-4 to TRBJ2-2; perhaps TRBD2 as D (7 bases). Germline-derived CDR1 and CDR2 are SGHNT and YYREEE (reference sequence). CDR3 length: 14 residues. CDR3 region: CALSGEGGTGELFF. The DNA of the CDR3 is TGTGCTCTCTCAGGGGAGGGTGGCACCGGGGAGCTGTTTTTT.